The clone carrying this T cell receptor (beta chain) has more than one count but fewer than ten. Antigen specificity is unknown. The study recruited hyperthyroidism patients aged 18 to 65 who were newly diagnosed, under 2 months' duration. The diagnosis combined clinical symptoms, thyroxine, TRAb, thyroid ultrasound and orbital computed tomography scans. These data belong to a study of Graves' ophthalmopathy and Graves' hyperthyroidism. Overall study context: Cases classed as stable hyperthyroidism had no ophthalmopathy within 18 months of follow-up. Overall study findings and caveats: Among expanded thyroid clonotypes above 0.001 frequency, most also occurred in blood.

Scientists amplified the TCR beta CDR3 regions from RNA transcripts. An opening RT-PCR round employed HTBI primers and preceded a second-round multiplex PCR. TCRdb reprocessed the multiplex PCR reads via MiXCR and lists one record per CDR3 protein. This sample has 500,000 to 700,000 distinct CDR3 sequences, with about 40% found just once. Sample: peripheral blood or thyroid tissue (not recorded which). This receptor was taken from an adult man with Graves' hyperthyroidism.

The CDR3 nucleotides read TGTGCCAGCAGTTACTCGGACAGGGGTTATTATGGCTACACCTTC. Translating gives CASSYSDRGYYGYTF. This chain links TRBV6-6 with TRBJ1-2; 9 positions agree with TRBD1. V shed 0 bases, J shed 5 bases, and the junction held 4 bases outside the gene matches. Germline V gene sequence: CDR1 MNHNY, CDR2 SVGAGI (reference sequence). The CDR3 has 15 residues.